A selection of T cell receptor beta chains follows, all from one sample in a study of blood T cells in healthy people across ages. MiXCR, applied by TCRdb to the 5' RACE reads, yields one record per CDR3 protein. The repertoire has some 1,000,000 distinct CDR3 sequences, around 25% of them found once; the top ten carry less than 0.75%. The data also belong to a second study, concerning T cells of mothers and their children.

Material: blood. The source is a girl under 10 years old in good health. The CDR3 runs from the conserved cysteine through the conserved F or W. Fields, in order: J gene, clone size, V gene, D gene, CDR3 protein, CDR3 DNA. D genes are given only for firm matches. Not all rows give a size; the values are once, few, many and, for expanded clones, a class.

TRBJ2-5 | few | TRBV29-1 | . | CSVEDSVQETQYF | TGCAGCGTTGAAGATTCAGTACAAGAGACCCAGTACTTC
TRBJ2-1 | few | TRBV7-9 | . | CASSSMAGEQFF | TGTGCCAGCAGCTCGATGGCCGGTGAGCAGTTCTTC
TRBJ2-2 | few | TRBV29-1 | . | CSVAGNTGELFF | TGCAGCGTTGCTGGGAACACCGGGGAGCTGTTCTTT
TRBJ1-2 | few | TRBV29-1 | TRBD1 | CSVRTGPYGYTF | TGCAGCGTACGGACAGGGCCCTATGGCTACACCTTC
TRBJ2-3 | few | TRBV12-3/TRBV12-4 | TRBD2 | CASSLRLRGGLATNRGDTQYF | TGTGCCAGCAGTTTGCGCCTTAGGGGGGGACTAGCGACAAACCGCGGGGATACGCAGTATTTT
TRBJ2-4 | many | TRBV11-1 | TRBD1 | CASSSTGLVKNIQYF | TGTGCCAGCAGCTCGACAGGGTTGGTCAAAAACATTCAGTACTTC
TRBJ2-3 | few | TRBV11-2 | . | CASSPLRVETQYF | TGTGCCAGCAGCCCCCTTCGGGTAGAGACCCAGTACTTT
TRBJ1-2 | . | TRBV5-1 | . | CASSPGGGPSYGYTF | TGCGCCAGCAGCCCAGGCGGGGGGCCTTCCTATGGCTACACCTTC
TRBJ1-2 | . | TRBV12-3/TRBV12-4 | TRBD1 | CASSSDREKGGYTF | TGTGCCAGCAGTTCCGACAGGGAGAAGGGTGGCTACACCTTC
TRBJ1-1 | . | TRBV6-2/TRBV6-3 | TRBD1 | CASRPTGGTEAFF | TGTGCCAGCAGACCCACAGGGGGCACTGAAGCTTTCTTT
TRBJ1-1 | few | TRBV5-1 | . | CASSLERGNTEAFF | TGCGCCAGCAGCTTGGAGAGGGGGAACACTGAAGCTTTCTTT
TRBJ2-3 | . | TRBV7-7 | TRBD1 | CASSSQGFTDTQYF | TGTGCTAGCAGCTCACAGGGGTTCACAGATACGCAGTATTTT
TRBJ2-1 | . | TRBV10-3 | TRBD2 | CAISGVPSGSPGNEQFF | TGTGCCATCAGTGGTGTCCCGAGCGGGAGTCCGGGCAATGAGCAGTTCTTC
TRBJ2-1 | few | TRBV29-1 | TRBD1 | CSVVTGGNEQFF | TGCAGCGTTGTGACAGGGGGCAATGAGCAGTTCTTC
TRBJ2-1 | . | TRBV7-2 | TRBD2 | CASSASGRPSYNEQFF | TGTGCCAGCAGCGCTAGCGGGAGACCTTCCTACAATGAGCAGTTCTTC
TRBJ2-5 | . | TRBV20-1 | TRBD1 | CSARDSPQGAYMETQYF | TGCAGTGCTAGAGATTCCCCCCAGGGGGCGTATATGGAGACCCAGTACTTC
TRBJ2-7 | few | TRBV5-5 | . | CASSLAGWYAQYF | TGTGCCAGCAGCTTAGCGGGCTGGTACGCGCAGTACTTC
TRBJ2-3 | . | TRBV27 | . | CASSRRGFSSTDTQYF | TGTGCCAGCAGTAGGCGGGGCTTTTCTAGCACAGATACGCAGTATTTT
TRBJ2-2 | few | TRBV11-1 | TRBD1 | CASSSTTPGQNNTGELFF | TGTGCCAGCAGTTCTACGACCCCGGGACAGAATAACACCGGGGAGCTGTTTTTT
TRBJ2-5 | few | TRBV20-1 | . | CSCSGGQETQYF | TGCAGTTGTAGCGGAGGTCAAGAGACCCAGTACTTC
TRBJ2-7 | . | TRBV6-2/TRBV6-3 | . | CASRSGVYEQYF | TGTGCCAGCAGATCCGGGGTCTACGAGCAGTACTTC
TRBJ1-5 | few | TRBV12-3/TRBV12-4 | TRBD1 | CASTSIISTGGNQPQHF | TGTGCCAGCACCTCAATAATTTCGACAGGGGGCAATCAGCCCCAGCATTTT
TRBJ2-5 | few | TRBV5-1 | . | CASSEQRRYQETQYF | TGCGCCAGCAGCGAACAGCGGAGGTACCAAGAGACCCAGTACTTC
TRBJ1-4 | few | TRBV7-6 | . | CASSLAPGGEANEKLFF | TGTGCCAGCAGCTTAGCGCCTGGGGGGGAAGCTAATGAAAAACTGTTTTTT